The 30 T cell receptor beta chains below come from one sample, sequenced in a study of post-analysis software for immune sequencing data. Study outcomes and limitations: Patients had higher frequencies than controls of about five TRBV segments, including TRBV5-6, TRBV5-1 and TRBV20-1.

Carried by the TCR beta cDNA libraries were unique molecular identifiers. Via MiXCR, TCRdb re-called the PCR reads, giving one row per CDR3 protein. The repertoire has 650,000 to 850,000 distinct CDR3 sequences, roughly 46% of them found once; the top ten carry 4.9%. These receptors have no known antigen. Sequencing was done on a sample of blood. Source of these receptors: a girl aged 10-17 years with multiple sclerosis.

The rearrangement links TRBV11-2 to TRBJ1-2; D gene unclear. Trimming pared 2 bases from V and 6 bases from J, leaving 10 bases between. Germline V gene data show CDR1 as SGHAT and CDR2 as FQNNGV. The CDR3 contains 13 residues. In DNA, the CDR3 is TGTGCCAGCAGCTTATCGACTGCGGATGGCTACACCTTC. Encoded protein: CASSLSTADGYTF.

V gene TRBV11-2 combines with J gene TRBJ2-4, with 8 positions matching TRBD2. The J call may be mistaken, given a closer DNA end match to TRBJ2-7. The CDR3 runs 15 residues. Germline CDR1 SGHAT, CDR2 FQNNGV. CDR3 sequence: CASRPSGSVSYEQYF. The CDR3 DNA reads TGTGCCAGCAGACCGAGCGGGAGTGTCTCCTACGAGCAGTACTTC.

There are a few counts of this clonotype. The V gene is TRBV12-3 or TRBV12-4, the J gene TRBJ2-7, with no clear D. The CDR3 length is 15 residues. V was pared by 7 bases and J by 0 bases, with 16 bases between. In nucleotides, the CDR3 is TGTGCCAGCACCATGGGTGGGAAGGGCTCCTACGAGCAGTACTTC. As protein: CASTMGGKGSYEQYF.

The rearrangement uses TRBV20-1 and TRBJ2-3; D call uncertain. V was clipped by 6 bases and J by 2 bases, with 12 bases between them. CDR1 is DFQATT and CDR2 is SNEGSKA in the germline V gene (reference sequence). The CDR3 contains 13 residues. In DNA, the CDR3 is TGCAGTGCCTACGACCCAACCACAGATACGCAGTATTTT. It translates to CSAYDPTTDTQYF.

This clonotype was counted a few times. The rearrangement links TRBV28 to TRBJ1-4; no definite D call. V shed 10 bases and J shed 8 bases, with 26 bases lying between them. Germline CDR1 MDHEN, CDR2 SYDVKM. The CDR3 is 16 amino acids. The CDR3: CATSDYMALRVEKLFF. The CDR3 DNA reads as TGTGCCACCTCGGATTATATGGCCCTTCGGGTCGAAAAACTGTTTTTT. The full variable domain, rest sourced from reference TRBV28 and TRBJ1-4, is DVKVTQSSRYLVKRTGEKVFLECVQDMDHENMFWYRQDPGLGLRLIYFSYDVKMKEKGDIPEGYSVSREKKERFSLILESASTNQTSMYLCATSDYMALRVEKLFFGSGTQLSVL.

This sequence joins TRBV20-1 and TRBJ2-2; TRBD2 aligns across 12 bases. Germline trimming cut 2 bases from V and 8 bases from J; bases unmatched to any gene: 6. The CDR3 is made up of 15 amino acids. Germline V gene sequence: CDR1 DFQATT, CDR2 SNEGSKA (reference sequence). The CDR3 bases are TGCAGTGCTAGATCACCGACTAGCGGGAGAGGGGAGCTGTTTTTT. This sequence encodes CSARSPTSGRGELFF.

The V and J genes are TRBV10-3 and TRBJ1-5, with D tentatively TRBD1 (5 bases). V was pared by 3 bases and J by 5 bases, with 11 bases between. The length of the CDR3 is 14 residues. The germline CDR1 and CDR2 sequences are ENHRY and SYGVKD. DNA for the CDR3: TGTGCCATCAGTGAAACGGGGGGGGATCAGCCCCAGCATTTT. It specifies CAISETGGDQPQHF.

This clonotype was counted a single time. The chain employs TRBV15 and TRBJ2-5, with 11 bases aligning to TRBD2. Germline CDR1 is LNHNV and CDR2 is YYDKDF (reference sequence). The CDR3 consists of 16 residues. V was clipped by 1 base and J by 11 bases; unmatched bases: 12. This chain's CDR3 is CATSRAGTSGFNEQYF. The CDR3 coding sequence is TGTGCCACCAGCAGAGCCGGGACTAGCGGTTTCAATGAGCAGTACTTC.

This chain uses TRBV3-1 with TRBJ2-7; tentative D call: TRBD1 (7 bases). Matching the DNA end better, TRBJ2-5 makes the J call doubtful. The CDR3 covers 18 residues. The germline V gene has CDR1 LGHDT and CDR2 YNNKEL (reference sequence). CDR3: CASSQASGPFIRGETQYF. The CDR3 nucleotides are TGTGCCAGCAGCCAAGCGAGCGGGCCCTTCATCAGGGGGGAGACCCAGTACTTC.

The chain employs TRBV7-9 and TRBJ2-5; D may match TRBD1 or TRBD2 (5 bases each). Trimming took off 5 bases at V and 1 base at J, with 14 bases between the two ends. The CDR3 totals 15 residues. Germline values: CDR1 SEHNR, CDR2 FQNEAQ (reference sequence). CDR3 DNA sequence: TGTGCCAGCAGCAACCCGGCAGGGACCCAAGAGACCCAGTACTTC. As protein: CASSNPAGTQETQYF.

The CDR3 bases are TGCAGTGCTAGGAGGACTAGCGGGACTAAGACCCAGTACTTC. This translates into CSARRTSGTKTQYF. The chain combines TRBV20-1 with TRBJ2-7; 12 nucleotides agree with TRBD2. The J call may be mistaken, given a closer DNA end match to TRBJ2-5. The CDR3 totals 14 residues. CDR1 and CDR2 (germline): DFQATT, SNEGSKA (reference sequence).

The J gene is TRBJ1-1, the V gene TRBV19, with 8 bases identical to TRBD1. Germline-derived CDR1 and CDR2 are LNHDA and SQIVND (reference sequence). J was trimmed by 11 bases and V by 7 bases; bases with no gene match: 12. This CDR3 contains 13 residues. CDR3 DNA sequence: TGTGCCAGTACCTCGGACAGGGAGAGCGTTGCTTTCTTT. This encodes CASTSDRESVAFF. The full variable domain, completed using reference TRBV19 and TRBJ1-1, is DGGITQSPKYLFRKEGQNVTLSCEQNLNHDAMYWYRQDPGQGLRLIYYSQIVNDFQKGDIAEGYSVSREKKESFPLTVTSAQKNPTAFYLCASTSDRESVAFFGQGTRLTVV.

Turning to this clonotype: Possible read error: a much larger clone is one base away. J is TRBJ2-1 and V is TRBV7-2; weak D call: TRBD2 (6 bases). The length of the CDR3 is 16 residues. Germline V gene sequence: CDR1 SGHTA, CDR2 FQGNSA. CDR3 nucleotide sequence: TGTGCCAACAGCTTAACGGGGCGCGGGGCCTACAATGAGCAGTTCTTC. Its translation: CANSLTGRGAYNEQFF.

This clonotype has a handful of counts. The genes are TRBV7-2 and TRBJ2-3; D unresolved. This CDR3 has 14 residues. With 2 bases removed from V and 2 bases from J, the gap between germline ends came to 8 bases. Germline V CDR1 and CDR2: SGHTA, FQGNSA. CDR3 nucleotide sequence: TGTGCCAGCAGCTTAATTATCTACACAGATACGCAGTATTTT. Protein sequence: CASSLIIYTDTQYF.

This clonotype has a handful of counts. The chain employs TRBV21-1 and TRBJ2-7; the DNA was not used to check the table's D call, TRBD2. TRBV21-1 is termed a pseudogene. The CDR3 length is 16 residues. CDR3 nucleotides: TGTGCCAGCGCGCACTGCTTGGCCCGGGGGATGGACGAGCAGTACTTC. Residues: CASAHCLARGMDEQYF.

The chain links TRBV28 to TRBJ1-4; 10 positions match TRBD1. The CDR3 length is 17 residues. Germline V gives CDR1 MDHEN, CDR2 SYDVKM. V dropped 3 bases and J dropped 10; count of bases not matched to a gene: 14. The CDR3 bases are TGTGCCAGCAGTTTGCAGGGACAGGGGATCGTTTGGGGAAAACTGTTTTTT. Amino acids: CASSLQGQGIVWGKLFF. The whole variable domain, filled in from reference TRBV28 and TRBJ1-4, reads DVKVTQSSRYLVKRTGEKVFLECVQDMDHENMFWYRQDPGLGLRLIYFSYDVKMKEKGDIPEGYSVSREKKERFSLILESASTNQTSMYLCASSLQGQGIVWGKLFFGSGTQLSVL.

The gene calls are TRBV5-6 and TRBJ2-6; TRBD1 is a possible D gene (5 bases). Per germline, CDR1 SGHDT and CDR2 YYEEEE. Trimming took off 0 bases at V and 1 base at J, with 14 bases between the two ends. The CDR3 is made up of 18 amino acids. CDR3 sequence reads: CASSLDPDSLSGANVLTF. The CDR3 DNA sequence: TGTGCCAGCAGCTTGGATCCCGACAGCCTTTCTGGGGCCAACGTCCTGACTTTC.

This clonotype occurred a few times. The chain recombines TRBV15 with TRBJ2-1; D ambiguous. The CDR3 contains 17 residues. In germline, CDR1 is LNHNV, CDR2 YYDKDF (reference sequence). The ends were cut back, 0 bases at V and 5 bases at J, with 17 bases in the middle. CDR3 DNA: TGTGCCACCAGCAGAGACCCGACTGACCGACTTGACAATGAGCAGTTCTTC. Translating gives CATSRDPTDRLDNEQFF.

V usage is TRBV29-1 and J usage is TRBJ2-5, with TRBD1 as a possible D gene (6 bases). The assigned J gene may be wrong: the sequence end matches TRBJ2-7 better. The germline gives CDR1 SQVTM, CDR2 ANQGSEA. The CDR3 consists of 12 residues. This CDR3 is CSVAQGSYEQYF. In nucleotides, the CDR3 is TGCAGCGTTGCCCAGGGGTCCTACGAGCAGTACTTC.

The rearrangement links TRBV3-1 to TRBJ1-2; no firm D call. Germline V lookup: CDR1 LGHDT, CDR2 YNNKEL (reference sequence). V lost 0 bases and J lost 2, with 7 bases in between. The CDR3 is 14 amino acids. The CDR3 DNA is TGTGCCAGCAGCCAAGATCCGTGGAACTATGGCTACACCTTC. It encodes CASSQDPWNYGYTF.

Remarks on this clonotype: An end of the junction does not agree with germline; a read error may underlie this. The genes are TRBV7-7 and TRBJ2-1; the D call may be TRBD1 or TRBD2 (5 bases each). CDR3 size: 13 residues. Looked up from germline, CDR1 is SSHAT and CDR2 is FNYEAQ (reference sequence). The CDR3 DNA reads TGTGCTAGCAGCCCCACCGAGGGGAATGAGCAGTTCTTC. This codes for CASSPTEGNEQFF.

CDR3 amino acids: CASSRRTGSTEAFF. For the CDR3, the DNA is TGTGCCAGCAGCCGAAGGACGGGAAGCACTGAAGCTTTCTTT. The chain joins TRBV14 to TRBJ1-1; no clear D. The CDR3 sequence is 14 residues long. In germline, CDR1 is SGHDN, CDR2 FVKESK. V was clipped by 4 bases and J by 4 bases, with 13 bases between them.

V usage is TRBV5-1 and J usage is TRBJ2-1; 10 bases align to TRBD1. CDR1 is SGHRS, CDR2 YFSETQ, per germline. The trim removed 2 bases at V and 8 bases at J, leaving 10 bases unmatched. This CDR3 is built from 16 residues. The CDR3 sequence: CASSLGPGQGSHEQFF. The CDR3 nucleotides are TGCGCCAGCAGCTTAGGTCCGGGACAGGGGAGCCATGAGCAGTTCTTC.

Notes on this clonotype: A read error may produce the germline difference seen at one junction end. The CDR3 DNA reads as TGTGCCGGCAGCTTATTGCTCACCGGCCAAGAGACCCGGTACTTC. This codes for CAGSLLLTGQETRYF. This sequence joins TRBV11-2 and TRBJ2-5, with unresolved D. CDR1 is SGHAT and CDR2 is FQNNGV in the germline V gene. The CDR3 has 15 amino acids.

J is TRBJ2-5 and V is TRBV5-1, with a possible D match to TRBD1 (6 bases). The J call could be wrong; TRBJ2-7 is a better fit for the DNA end. This CDR3 comprises 15 residues. Germline lookup yields CDR1 SGHRS and CDR2 YFSETQ. DNA of the CDR3: TGCGCCAGCAGCTACGCCGGGACATTAACCAACGAGCAGTACTTC. As protein: CASSYAGTLTNEQYF.

This clonotype showed up just a few times. This chain connects TRBV28 to TRBJ2-7, with 10 bases lining up with TRBD1. CDR1 and CDR2 from the germline V gene are MDHEN and SYDVKM. The CDR3 runs 18 residues. V gave up 2 bases and J gave up 2 bases; unmatched junction bases: 12. Here the CDR3 DNA reads TGTGCCAGCAGTTTAGGGGGACAGGGGATCGGGAGCGCCTACGAGCAGTACTTC. It yields the protein CASSLGGQGIGSAYEQYF. The variable domain in full, completed from reference TRBV28 and TRBJ2-7, reads DVKVTQSSRYLVKRTGEKVFLECVQDMDHENMFWYRQDPGLGLRLIYFSYDVKMKEKGDIPEGYSVSREKKERFSLILESASTNQTSMYLCASSLGGQGIGSAYEQYFGPGTRLTVT.

The chain recombines TRBV24-1 with TRBJ1-1, with D perhaps TRBD1 (6 bases). This CDR3 contains 12 residues. Trimming left V 7 bases short and J 1 base short, with 6 bases between. From germline, CDR1 is KGHDR and CDR2 SFDVKD. This CDR3 reads CATRGANTEAFF. The CDR3 DNA follows: TGTGCCACCAGGGGGGCGAACACTGAAGCTTTCTTT.

This clonotype was recorded a few times. The V call is TRBV5-1, the J call TRBJ2-1; 11 nucleotides line up with TRBD2. Germline lookup yields CDR1 SGHRS and CDR2 YFSETQ. The trim removed 5 bases at V and 4 bases at J, leaving 5 bases unmatched. This CDR3 region has 15 residues. The CDR3 loop is CASRKTSGTYNEQFF. The CDR3 bases are TGCGCCAGCAGGAAGACTAGCGGGACATACAATGAGCAGTTCTTC.

The chain carries TRBV28 and TRBJ2-4; 11 positions match TRBD1. The end of the DNA aligns better with TRBJ2-7, so the J call may be wrong. Germline CDR1 is MDHEN and CDR2 is SYDVKM. This CDR3 is built from 14 residues. The CDR3: CASRDRGRSYEQYF. In nucleotides, the CDR3 is TGTGCCAGCAGGGACAGGGGGCGAAGCTACGAGCAGTACTTC.

This clonotype has just one count. V usage is TRBV20-1 and J usage is TRBJ1-2, with D unresolved. V lost 3 bases to trimming and J lost 0 bases, with 14 bases between them. The CDR3 runs to 15 residues. Germline CDR1 and CDR2: DFQATT and SNEGSKA (reference sequence). The CDR3 protein is CSASPPGEPNYGYTF. The CDR3 DNA reads as TGCAGTGCTAGTCCCCCTGGGGAGCCTAACTATGGCTACACCTTC.